This T cell receptor beta chain was profiled in a study of molecular identifiers for immune sequencing clone quantification. Broader study findings: Highly expanded clone sizes could end up underestimated if a barcode were shared by identical TCR molecules. The share of molecules held by clones above 20 RNA copies was over 99% in effector cells and under 1% in naive cells.

Germline lookup yields CDR1 SGHAT and CDR2 FQNNGV. CDR3 length: 13 residues. The V end was cut by 6 bases, the J end by 5 bases, with 10 bases between. When naive CD8 T cells were sorted, they were gated as CD8+CD4-CCR7+CD45RA+. This clonotype appeared many times. What it binds is not known. TCRdb recomputed calls from the PCR reads with MiXCR, one row per CDR3 protein. The profile shows about 510,000 distinct CDR3 sequences, 20% to 25% of them singletons. This sequence joins TRBV11-2 and TRBJ2-2; D is uncertain. The TCR was taken from a human donor in good health. Some libraries in this study had Jurkat cell RNA spiked in. Sequencing was done on a sample of naive CD8+ T cells from blood, with Jurkat cell RNA spiked in. Subset here: FACS-sorted CD8+CD4-CCR7+CD45RA+ naive T cells. The CDR3 protein is CASSLITTGELFF. The CDR3 region has the DNA TGTGCCAGCAGTTTAATAACGACCGGGGAGCTGTTTTTT. The full variable domain, with the rest looked up from reference TRBV11-2 and TRBJ2-2, is EAGVAQSPRYKIIEKRQSVAFWCNPISGHATLYWYQQILGQGPKLLIQFQNNGVVDDSQLPKDRFSAERLKGVDSTLKIQPAKLEDSAVYLCASSLITTGELFFGEGSRLTVL.